This T cell receptor (beta chain) stems from a study of blood T cell repertoires in COVID-19. Across the study: Specimens from acute and convalescent COVID-19 originated in the United States, Italy and Spain. T cells, B-cell-depleted T cells, or PBMCs supplied cDNA or gDNA.

Original data processing: Amplification of reference gene primers provided the estimated nucleated cell counts. TCRdb's copy holds only in-frame clones and misses some; the assay was immunoSEQ multiplex PCR. From that table come the V and J calls and clone size; the DNA was used to work out D and trimming. The table shows around 200,000 clones, with around 79% occurring only once. Trimming shortened V by 5 bases and J by 4 bases, and 14 bases separated the two germline ends. CDR1 and CDR2 from the germline V gene are LNHNV and YYDKDF (reference sequence). The CDR3 has 14 residues. This chain connects TRBV15 to TRBJ1-1; no reliable D call. The TCR sequence derives from a woman aged 45-65 years with acute or convalescent COVID-19. Sequenced sample: peripheral blood. CDR3 region: CATSSSTEGTEAFF. The CDR3 DNA follows: TGTGCCACCAGCTCCTCTACGGAGGGCACTGAAGCTTTCTTT.